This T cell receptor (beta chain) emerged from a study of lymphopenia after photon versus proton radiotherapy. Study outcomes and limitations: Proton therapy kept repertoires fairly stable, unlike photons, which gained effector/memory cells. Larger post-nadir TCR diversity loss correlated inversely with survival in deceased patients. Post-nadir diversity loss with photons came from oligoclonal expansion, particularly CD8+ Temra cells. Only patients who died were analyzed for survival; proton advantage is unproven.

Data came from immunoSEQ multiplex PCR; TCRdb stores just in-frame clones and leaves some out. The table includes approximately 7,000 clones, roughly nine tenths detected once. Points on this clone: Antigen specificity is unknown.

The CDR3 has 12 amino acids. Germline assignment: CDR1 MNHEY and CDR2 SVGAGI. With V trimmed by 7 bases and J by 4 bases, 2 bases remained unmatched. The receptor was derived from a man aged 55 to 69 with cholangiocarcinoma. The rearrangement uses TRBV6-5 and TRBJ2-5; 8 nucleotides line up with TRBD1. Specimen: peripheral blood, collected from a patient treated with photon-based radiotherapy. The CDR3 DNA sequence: TGTGCCAGCAACGACAGGGGAGAGACCCAGTACTTC. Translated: CASNDRGETQYF.